Below are 27 T cell receptor beta chains sequenced from a single sample in a study of blood T cell repertoires in COVID-19. Generated by immunoSEQ multiplex PCR, the TCRdb table keeps only in-frame clones and is missing some. The profile shows tens of thousands of clones, around 87% of them singletons. The specimen was peripheral blood. These receptors were collected from a human donor in a cohort sampled during active COVID-19.

The chain uses TRBV27 and TRBJ2-7; 9 bases align to TRBD1. This CDR3 has 13 amino acids. Per the germline V gene, CDR1 is MNHEY and CDR2 is SMNVEV (reference sequence). V lost 5 bases and J lost 5; bases outside the gene matches: 4. Written as DNA, the CDR3 is TGTGCCAGCAGTGCCTGGGACAGGGACGAGCAGTACTTC. Translating gives CASSAWDRDEQYF.

The rearrangement links TRBV7-3 to TRBJ2-3; 7 bases align to TRBD2. Germline V gene sequence: CDR1 SGHTA, CDR2 FQGTGA. This CDR3 region has 19 residues. The junction had 18 bases not matched to a gene; V was cut back by 0 bases and J by 6 bases. The CDR3 spells CASSLTGNTGLRLGDTQYF. The DNA of the CDR3 is TGTGCCAGCAGCTTAACGGGGAATACGGGACTACGTCTTGGGGATACGCAGTATTTT.

The rearrangement uses TRBV7-9 and TRBJ1-3; tentative D call: TRBD1 (6 bases). Deletions cut 4 bases from V and 2 bases from J, with 15 bases between. Germline CDR1 reads SEHNR; CDR2 reads FQNEAQ (reference sequence). This CDR3 spans 16 amino acids. The CDR3 nucleotides are TGTGCCAGCAGCTCCTCGACAGGTACGGCTGGAAACACCATATATTTT. Protein sequence: CASSSSTGTAGNTIYF.

The rearrangement uses TRBV19 and TRBJ1-2, with D possibly being TRBD1 (5 bases). V lost 5 bases to trimming and J lost 8 bases, with 18 bases between them. The CDR3 is 14 amino acids. The germline gives CDR1 LNHDA, CDR2 SQIVND (reference sequence). CDR3 nucleotides: TGTGCCAGTAGTGGCGGGGGGAAAGGCCGGGGCTACACCTTC. It translates to CASSGGGKGRGYTF.

This clone was counted once. The CDR3 protein is CASSLKGDYGYTF. The DNA for the CDR3 is TGCGCCAGCAGCTTGAAAGGGGACTATGGCTACACCTTC. The rearrangement uses TRBV5-1 and TRBJ1-2; the D gene is possibly TRBD1 (5 bases). Germline lookup yields CDR1 SGHRS and CDR2 YFSETQ. With 1 base removed from V and 3 bases from J, the gap between germline ends came to 7 bases. This CDR3 is 13 amino acids long.

The J gene is TRBJ2-7, the V gene TRBV27; the D gene is possibly TRBD2 (6 bases). The V end lost 0 bases, the J end lost 1 base, and 10 bases lay between the germline ends. CDR1 and CDR2 from the germline V gene are MNHEY and SMNVEV (reference sequence). This CDR3 contains 15 residues. The CDR3 coding sequence is TGTGCCAGCAGTTTATCGAGAGCGGGTTCCTACGAGCAGTACTTC. Translation gives CASSLSRAGSYEQYF.

This chain connects TRBV28 to TRBJ1-4; no reliable D call. Germline V CDR1 and CDR2: MDHEN, SYDVKM. Trimming pared 4 bases from V and 8 bases from J, leaving 23 bases between. The CDR3 length is 17 residues. The CDR3 DNA reads as TGTGCCAGCAGTTCCACCAAGTATGGGGAGGTAATAGAAAAACTGTTTTTT. Residues: CASSSTKYGEVIEKLFF.

The rearrangement uses TRBV25-1 and TRBJ2-7; D might be TRBD2 (6 bases). CDR1 is MGHDK, CDR2 SYGVNS, per germline. V lost 8 bases to trimming and J lost 0 bases, with 11 bases between them. The CDR3 sequence is 13 residues long. The CDR3 DNA sequence: TGTGCCAGCCGAGTGGGGGGCTCCTACGAGCAGTACTTC. Its protein is CASRVGGSYEQYF.

The J gene is TRBJ2-1, the V gene TRBV10-2, with D tentatively TRBD1 (6 bases). The V end was cut by 2 bases, the J end by 8 bases, with 7 bases between. CDR3 length: 12 amino acids. The germline gives CDR1 WSHSY, CDR2 SAAADI. CDR3 loop: CASSEGGYEQFF. The DNA for the CDR3 is TGCGCCAGCAGTGAGGGGGGCTATGAGCAGTTCTTC.

The chain is built from TRBV10-3 and TRBJ2-3; the match to TRBD2 covers 9 bases. The junction had 0 bases not matched to a gene; V was cut back by 2 bases and J by 0 bases. The CDR3 is 15 amino acids. Germline lookup yields CDR1 ENHRY and CDR2 SYGVKD. In DNA, the CDR3 is TGTGCCATCAGTGAGACTAGCGGGAGCACAGATACGCAGTATTTT. Its protein product is CAISETSGSTDTQYF.

This chain uses TRBV9 with TRBJ2-1; D is possibly TRBD1 (6 bases). This CDR3 has 16 amino acids. Germline V lookup: CDR1 SGDLS, CDR2 YYNGEE. V lost 0 bases to trimming and J lost 1 base, with 11 bases between them. DNA of the CDR3: TGTGCCAGCAGCGTAGACCAGGGGCGTTCCTACAATGAGCAGTTCTTC. Translation gives CASSVDQGRSYNEQFF.

The genes are TRBV11-2 and TRBJ1-1; the D gene is possibly TRBD1 (5 bases). Germline values: CDR1 SGHAT, CDR2 FQNNGV. The CDR3 consists of 13 residues. Trimming shortened V by 6 bases and J by 7 bases, and 15 bases separated the two germline ends. CDR3 DNA sequence: TGTGCCAGCAGTTTCGGGGGGAACGTTGAAGCTTTCTTT. Translation gives CASSFGGNVEAFF.

On this clone itself: At one boundary the junction diverges from the germline segment, which might be a read error. The V gene is TRBV7-7, the J gene TRBJ2-1; 12 nucleotides match TRBD1. The CDR3 contains 14 residues. The V gene's germline CDR1 is SSHAT and CDR2 FNYEAQ (reference sequence). CDR3 amino acids: CASSRGQGANEQFF. The CDR3 bases are TGTGCTAGCAGCCGGGGACAGGGGGCGAATGAGCAGTTCTTC.

CDR3 region: CASRGQNTGELFF. The CDR3 bases are TGTGCCAGCAGGGGACAGAACACCGGGGAGCTGTTTTTT. This chain connects TRBV28 to TRBJ2-2; D perhaps matches TRBD1 (6 bases). CDR1 is MDHEN, CDR2 SYDVKM, per germline. V was pared by 6 bases and J by 1 base, with 6 bases between. The CDR3 is 13 residues long. The full variable domain, its missing parts supplied by reference TRBV28 and TRBJ2-2, is DVKVTQSSRYLVKRTGEKVFLECVQDMDHENMFWYRQDPGLGLRLIYFSYDVKMKEKGDIPEGYSVSREKKERFSLILESASTNQTSMYLCASRGQNTGELFFGEGSRLTVL.

This chain joins TRBV5-4 and TRBJ2-2; 10 nucleotides match TRBD2. The CDR3 consists of 16 residues. The V gene's germline CDR1 is SGHNT and CDR2 YYREEE (reference sequence). The ends lost 0 bases at V and 8 bases at J; junction bases unmatched: 7. The CDR3 is CASSLARSGGAGELFF. CDR3 sequence (DNA): TGTGCCAGCAGCTTGGCCCGAAGCGGGGGGGCTGGGGAGCTGTTTTTT.

In its sample, this clone was seen a few times. J is TRBJ1-2 and V is TRBV19, with a tentative D call TRBD1 (5 bases). Trimming cost V 2 bases and J 5 bases, with 12 bases left between them. CDR3 size: 14 residues. Germline lookup yields CDR1 LNHDA and CDR2 SQIVND (reference sequence). The CDR3 nucleotides read TGTGCCAGTAGTATATCCACAGGTCATTATGGCTACACCTTC. Its translation is CASSISTGHYGYTF.

The CDR3 loop is CASSSRTGANTGELFF. The CDR3 DNA sequence: TGTGCCAGCAGCTCACGGACAGGCGCGAACACCGGGGAGCTGTTTTTT. The chain uses TRBV7-2 and TRBJ2-2; TRBD1 matches 7 bases. CDR1 is SGHTA and CDR2 is FQGNSA in the germline V gene. This CDR3 is built from 16 residues. V shed 4 bases and J 0 bases; nucleotides not matched to a gene: 5.

Only one count was recorded for this clone. The chain combines TRBV3-1 (or the pseudogene TRBV3-2) with TRBJ1-1; D might be TRBD1 (6 bases). CDR1 and CDR2 (germline): LGHDT, YNNKEL (reference sequence). Trimming shortened V by 1 base and J by 13 bases, and 13 bases separated the two germline ends. The CDR3 is 12 residues long. CDR3 sequence reads: CASSQGDRKFFF. In DNA form, the CDR3 reads TGTGCCAGCAGCCAAGGAGACAGGAAGTTTTTCTTT.

The table lists this clone with a count of one. The chain links TRBV9 to TRBJ1-2; the D gene is possibly TRBD1 (5 bases). Per germline, CDR1 SGDLS and CDR2 YYNGEE. The CDR3 is 15 residues long. Trimming shortened V by 0 bases and J by 3 bases, and 12 bases separated the two germline ends. The CDR3 nucleotides read TGTGCCAGCAGCGTAGATCGGGGGGTTGACTATGGCTACACCTTC. Translated: CASSVDRGVDYGYTF.

This chain uses TRBV18 with TRBJ1-2; tentative D call: TRBD1 (5 bases). V lost 2 bases, J lost 7 bases, and 14 bases lay in between. The CDR3 consists of 14 residues. CDR1 and CDR2 from the germline V gene are KGHSH and LQKENI. CDR3 in DNA: TGTGCCAGCTCACCATCAGGGCAGGCTGGTGGCTACACCTTC. Its protein is CASSPSGQAGGYTF.

This chain connects TRBV29-1 to TRBJ2-5, with 9 positions matching TRBD1. The CDR3 has 12 amino acids. V dropped 6 bases and J dropped 3; count of bases not matched to a gene: 2. Germline V CDR1 and CDR2: SQVTM, ANQGSEA. CDR3 sequence reads: CSVRTGEETQYF. The CDR3, as DNA: TGCAGCGTGAGGACAGGGGAAGAGACCCAGTACTTC. The full variable domain, rest sourced from reference TRBV29-1 and TRBJ2-5, is SAVISQKPSRDICQRGTSLTIQCQVDSQVTMMFWYRQQPGQSLTLIATANQGSEATYESGFVIDKFPISRPNLTFSTLTVSNMSPEDSSIYLCSVRTGEETQYFGPGTRLLVL.

This clone has just a few counts. The chain employs TRBV5-4 and TRBJ2-1; 7 nucleotides line up with TRBD1. The CDR3 spans 15 residues. Germline trimming cut 1 base from V and 6 bases from J; bases unmatched to any gene: 7. CDR1 SGHNT and CDR2 YYREEE come from the germline V gene (reference sequence). CDR3 sequence (DNA): TGTGCCAGCAGCTTGCAGAGACAGGGTGGCAATGAGCAGTTCTTC. The encoded protein is CASSLQRQGGNEQFF. Together with reference TRBV5-4 and TRBJ2-1, the CDR3 gives the full variable domain: ETGVTQSPTHLIKTRGQQVTLRCSSQSGHNTVSWYQQALGQGPQFIFQYYREEENGRGNFPPRFSGLQFPNYSSELNVNALELDDSALYLCASSLQRQGGNEQFFGPGTRLTVL.

The genes are TRBV12-3 or TRBV12-4 and TRBJ1-1; no clear D. The CDR3 runs 13 residues. Trimming took off 5 bases at V and 7 bases at J, with 14 bases between the two ends. CDR3 coding DNA: TGTGCCAGCAGTCATCAATCGAACTTTGAAGCTTTCTTT. Protein sequence: CASSHQSNFEAFF.

V and J are TRBV7-8 and TRBJ1-5, with D possibly being TRBD1 (6 bases). Trimming took 5 bases from V and 2 from J, leaving 13 bases between them. Germline assignment: CDR1 SGHVS and CDR2 FQNEAQ. The CDR3 is made up of 15 amino acids. The CDR3 here is CASSPDSFGNQPQHF. DNA of the CDR3: TGTGCCAGCAGCCCGGACAGTTTCGGCAATCAGCCCCAGCATTTT.

This clone was seen a few times. The J gene is TRBJ2-1, the V gene TRBV7-9; a possible D gene is TRBD2 (5 bases). V was pared by 5 bases and J by 6 bases, with 14 bases between. CDR3 length: 14 residues. Germline V gene data show CDR1 as SEHNR and CDR2 as FQNEAQ (reference sequence). Written as DNA, the CDR3 is TGTGCCAGCAGCGTTAGCGTCAGTGGCAATGAGCAGTTCTTC. Its translation: CASSVSVSGNEQFF.

The CDR3 is CASSQGQGIEKLFF. CDR3 nucleotide sequence: TGTGCCAGCAGCCAAGGACAGGGGATTGAAAAACTGTTTTTT. The chain has TRBV11-2 and TRBJ1-4; TRBD1 matches 9 bases. The V segment lost 5 bases and the J segment 7 bases; nucleotides outside the gene matches: 5. The CDR3 is 14 residues long. Germline V gives CDR1 SGHAT, CDR2 FQNNGV.

The chain employs TRBV28 and TRBJ2-7, with TRBD2 matching over 8 bases. CDR1 and CDR2 (germline): MDHEN, SYDVKM. J was trimmed by 4 bases and V by 7 bases; bases with no gene match: 15. The CDR3 covers 16 residues. The CDR3 nucleotides are TGTGCCAGCAATTACGGGAGGGCGCCATTTATATACGAGCAGTACTTC. It translates to CASNYGRAPFIYEQYF.